This T cell receptor beta chain is drawn from a study of human T cells and chemical hapten exposure. On the study more broadly: Small differences in pooled library volume mainly drove the variation in TCR yields per sample.

This clonotype was recorded at least ten times. Trimming stripped 5 bases from V and 0 bases from J, with 13 bases between. The CDR3 spans 16 residues. As for time point: healthy volunteer bleed at 6 weeks. The authors extracted total RNA from unfractionated whole blood. Unique molecular identifiers were affixed to discrete cDNA molecules within the library. Via MiXCR, TCRdb re-called the RACE reads, giving one row per CDR3 protein. The data hold 65,000 to 95,000 distinct CDR3 sequences, with roughly 7.9% observed a single time. Sequencing was carried out using whole blood. This TCR was recovered from a female donor in good health. Some clones in this sample may be carry-over from other donors' samples. The chain combines TRBV12-3 or TRBV12-4 with TRBJ1-4; D remains ambiguous. The CDR3 DNA is TGTGCCAGCAGTGTGACCCGGACGACAACTAATGAAAAACTGTTTTTT. Translating it yields CASSVTRTTTNEKLFF.